This note documents a single TCR beta chain sequence. Generated by immunoSEQ multiplex PCR, the TCRdb table keeps only in-frame clones and is missing some. The sample yields under 95,000 clones, 84% seen once. The data originate from a study of PD-L1 blockade in urothelial cancer. Study overall: Bladder-origin urothelial cancer in males described twenty-five of the 29 patients. At 3 weeks after treatment start (second dose) and again at 6 weeks, blood was analyzed.

Noted time point: pretreatment peripheral blood. The sample was PBMCs, taken around atezolizumab (anti-PD-L1) treatment. This receptor was identified in a woman between 70 and 85 years old with urothelial cancer.

The CDR3 sequence is CASRDHGTSGTSYNEQFF. CDR3 sequence (DNA): TGTGCCAGCAGGGATCACGGGACTAGCGGGACGTCCTACAATGAGCAGTTCTTC. The genes are TRBV28 and TRBJ2-1; 13 nucleotides align to TRBD2. The CDR3 runs 18 residues. The V gene's germline CDR1 is MDHEN and CDR2 SYDVKM. Trimming took 6 bases from V and 1 from J; bases not matched to a gene: 9.